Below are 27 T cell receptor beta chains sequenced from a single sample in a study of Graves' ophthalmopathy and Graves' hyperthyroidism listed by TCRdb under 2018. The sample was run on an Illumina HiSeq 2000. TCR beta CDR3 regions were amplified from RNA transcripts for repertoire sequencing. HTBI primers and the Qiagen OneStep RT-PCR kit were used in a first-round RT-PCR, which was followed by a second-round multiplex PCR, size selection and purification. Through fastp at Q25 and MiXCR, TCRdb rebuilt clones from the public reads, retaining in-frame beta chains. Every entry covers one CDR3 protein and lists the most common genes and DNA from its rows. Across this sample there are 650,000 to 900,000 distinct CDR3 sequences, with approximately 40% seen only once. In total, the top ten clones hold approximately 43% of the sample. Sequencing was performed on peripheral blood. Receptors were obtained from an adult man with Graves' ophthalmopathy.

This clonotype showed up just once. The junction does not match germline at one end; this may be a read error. The CDR3 sequence is CAISASGGVGTEAFF. The CDR3 DNA reads as TGTGCCATTAGTGCTTCTGGGGGCGTGGGGACTGAAGCTTTCTTT. The chain combines TRBV19 with TRBJ1-1, with D maybe TRBD1 (6 bases). CDR1 is LNHDA, CDR2 SQIVND, per germline (reference sequence). The CDR3 has 15 residues.

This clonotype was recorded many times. CDR3 DNA sequence: TGTGCCAGCAGCTTAGCCCGGACTACCTCGGGCACCGGGGAGCTGTTTTTT. Protein sequence: CASSLARTTSGTGELFF. The chain joins TRBV7-9 to TRBJ2-2; D is perhaps TRBD2 (6 bases). Trimming took off 0 bases at V and 4 bases at J, with 15 bases between the two ends. There are 17 residues in the CDR3. CDR1 SEHNR and CDR2 FQNEAQ come from the germline V gene (reference sequence).

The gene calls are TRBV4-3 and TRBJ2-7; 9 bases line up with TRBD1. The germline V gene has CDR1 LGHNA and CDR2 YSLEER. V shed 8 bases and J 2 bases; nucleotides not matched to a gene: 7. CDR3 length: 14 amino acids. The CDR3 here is CASGQGWGPYEQYF. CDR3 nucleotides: TGCGCCAGCGGACAGGGGTGGGGACCCTACGAGCAGTACTTC.

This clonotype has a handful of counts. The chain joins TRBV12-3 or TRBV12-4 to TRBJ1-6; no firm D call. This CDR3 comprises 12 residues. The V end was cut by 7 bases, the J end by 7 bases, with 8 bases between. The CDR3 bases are TGTGCCAGCACGGTCGCCAATTCACCCCTCCACTTT. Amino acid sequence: CASTVANSPLHF.

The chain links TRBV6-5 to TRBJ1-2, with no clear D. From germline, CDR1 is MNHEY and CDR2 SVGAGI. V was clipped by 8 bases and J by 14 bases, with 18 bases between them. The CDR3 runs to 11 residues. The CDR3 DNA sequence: TGTGCCAGCGCACGCAGTCTATGGCTAACCTTC. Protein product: CASARSLWLTF.

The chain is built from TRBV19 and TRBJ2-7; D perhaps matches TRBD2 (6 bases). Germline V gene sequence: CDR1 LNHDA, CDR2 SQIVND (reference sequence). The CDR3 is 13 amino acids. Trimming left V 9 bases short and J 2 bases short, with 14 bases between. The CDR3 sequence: CASARDGTYEQYF. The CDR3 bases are TGTGCCAGCGCGCGGGATGGGACCTACGAGCAGTACTTC.

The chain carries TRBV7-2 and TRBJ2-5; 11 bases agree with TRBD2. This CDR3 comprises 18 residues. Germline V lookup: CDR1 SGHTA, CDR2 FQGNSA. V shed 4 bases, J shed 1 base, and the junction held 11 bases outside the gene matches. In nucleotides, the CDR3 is TGTGCCAGCAGCTGGGGACAGACTAGCGGGGTGGCCCAAGAGACCCAGTACTTC. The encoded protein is CASSWGQTSGVAQETQYF. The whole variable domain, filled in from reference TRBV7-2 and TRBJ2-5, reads GAGVSQSPSNKVTEKGKDVELRCDPISGHTALYWYRQSLGQGLEFLIYFQGNSAPDKSGLPSDRFSAERTGGSVSTLTIQRTQQEDSAVYLCASSWGQTSGVAQETQYFGPGTRLLVL.

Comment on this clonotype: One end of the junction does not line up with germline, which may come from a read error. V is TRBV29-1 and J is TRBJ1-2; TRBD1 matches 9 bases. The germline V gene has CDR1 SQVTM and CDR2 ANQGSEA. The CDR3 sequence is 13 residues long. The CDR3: CSFEPRTGDGYTF. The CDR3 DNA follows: TGCAGCTTTGAGCCCCGGACAGGGGATGGCTACACCTTC.

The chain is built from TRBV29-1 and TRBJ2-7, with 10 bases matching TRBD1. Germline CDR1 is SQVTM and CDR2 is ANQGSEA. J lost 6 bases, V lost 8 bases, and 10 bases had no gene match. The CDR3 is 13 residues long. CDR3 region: CSLNSGTGAEQYF. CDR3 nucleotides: TGCAGCCTGAATTCCGGGACAGGGGCCGAGCAGTACTTC.

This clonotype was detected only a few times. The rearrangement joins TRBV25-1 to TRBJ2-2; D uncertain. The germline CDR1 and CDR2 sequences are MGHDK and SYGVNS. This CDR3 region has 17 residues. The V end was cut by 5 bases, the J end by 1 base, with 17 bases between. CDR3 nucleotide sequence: TGTGCCAGCAGTTTATCCCGGGTAGTCAAGAACACCGGGGAGCTGTTTTTT. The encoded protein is CASSLSRVVKNTGELFF.

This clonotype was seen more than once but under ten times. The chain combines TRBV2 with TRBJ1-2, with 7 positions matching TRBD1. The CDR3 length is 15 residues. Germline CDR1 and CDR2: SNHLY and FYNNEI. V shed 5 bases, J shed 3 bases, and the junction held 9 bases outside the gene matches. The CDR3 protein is CASSSRQGKDYGYTF. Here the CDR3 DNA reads TGTGCCAGCAGTTCCCGACAGGGAAAAGACTATGGCTACACCTTC.

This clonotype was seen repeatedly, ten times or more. The CDR3 here is CAIRGQLAEAFF. CDR3 in DNA: TGTGCCATCCGGGGTCAGCTGGCCGAAGCTTTCTTT. The chain carries TRBV10-3 and TRBJ1-1, with D uncertain. The CDR3 is 12 amino acids. Trimming stripped 8 bases from V and 8 bases from J, with 15 bases between. In germline, CDR1 is ENHRY, CDR2 SYGVKD.

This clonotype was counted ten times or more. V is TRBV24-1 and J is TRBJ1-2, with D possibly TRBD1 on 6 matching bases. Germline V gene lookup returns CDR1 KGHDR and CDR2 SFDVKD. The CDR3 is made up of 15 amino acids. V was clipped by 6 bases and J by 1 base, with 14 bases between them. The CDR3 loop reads CATSKGQGNNYGYTF. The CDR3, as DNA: TGTGCCACCAGTAAGGGCCAGGGGAATAACTATGGCTACACCTTC.

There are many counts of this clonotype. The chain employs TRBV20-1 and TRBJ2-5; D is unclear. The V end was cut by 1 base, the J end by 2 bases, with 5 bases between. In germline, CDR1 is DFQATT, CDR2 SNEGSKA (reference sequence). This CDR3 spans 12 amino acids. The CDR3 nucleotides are TGCAGTGCTAGAGTCGATCAAGAGACCCAGTACTTC. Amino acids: CSARVDQETQYF.

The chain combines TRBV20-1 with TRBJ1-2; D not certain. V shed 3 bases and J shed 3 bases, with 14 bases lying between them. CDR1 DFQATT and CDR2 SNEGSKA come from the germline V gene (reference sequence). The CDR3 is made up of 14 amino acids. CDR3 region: CSASPGWGHYGYTF. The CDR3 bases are TGCAGTGCTAGTCCGGGATGGGGTCACTATGGCTACACCTTC.

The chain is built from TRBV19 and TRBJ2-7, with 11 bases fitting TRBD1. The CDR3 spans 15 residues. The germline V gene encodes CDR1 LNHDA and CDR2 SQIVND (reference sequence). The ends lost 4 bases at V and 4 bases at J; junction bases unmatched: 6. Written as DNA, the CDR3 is TGTGCCAGTAGTACCGGGACAGGGGGTGTTTACGAGCAGTACTTC. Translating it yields CASSTGTGGVYEQYF.

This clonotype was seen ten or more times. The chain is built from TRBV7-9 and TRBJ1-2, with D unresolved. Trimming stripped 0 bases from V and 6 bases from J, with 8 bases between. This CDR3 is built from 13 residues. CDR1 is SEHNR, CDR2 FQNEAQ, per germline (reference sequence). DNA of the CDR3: TGTGCCAGCAGCTTAGCAGGGTTCAATGGCTACACCTTC. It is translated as CASSLAGFNGYTF.

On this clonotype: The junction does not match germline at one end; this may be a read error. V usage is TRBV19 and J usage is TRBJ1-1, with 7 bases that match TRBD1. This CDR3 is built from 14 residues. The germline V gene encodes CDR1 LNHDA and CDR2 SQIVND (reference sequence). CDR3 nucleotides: TGTGCCAGTAGTCCCCGGACAGGAGGGACTGGAGCTTTCTTT. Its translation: CASSPRTGGTGAFF. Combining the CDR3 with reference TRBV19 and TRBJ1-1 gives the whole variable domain DGGITQSPKYLFRKEGQNVTLSCEQNLNHDAMYWYRQDPGQGLRLIYYSQIVNDFQKGDIAEGYSVSREKKESFPLTVTSAQKNPTAFYLCASSPRTGGTGAFFGQGTRLTVV.

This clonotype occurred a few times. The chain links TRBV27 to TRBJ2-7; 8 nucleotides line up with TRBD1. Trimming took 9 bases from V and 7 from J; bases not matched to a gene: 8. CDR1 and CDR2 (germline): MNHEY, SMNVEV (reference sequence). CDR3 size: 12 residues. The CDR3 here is CASRRGQNEQYF. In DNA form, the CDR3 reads TGTGCCAGTCGCAGGGGGCAGAATGAGCAGTACTTC.

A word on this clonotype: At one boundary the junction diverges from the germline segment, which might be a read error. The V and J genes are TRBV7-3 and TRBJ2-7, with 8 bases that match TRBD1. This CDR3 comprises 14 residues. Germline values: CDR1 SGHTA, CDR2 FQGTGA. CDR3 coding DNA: TGTGCCCGCAGATCAACCGGGACAGGACACGAGCAGTACTTC. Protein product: CARRSTGTGHEQYF.

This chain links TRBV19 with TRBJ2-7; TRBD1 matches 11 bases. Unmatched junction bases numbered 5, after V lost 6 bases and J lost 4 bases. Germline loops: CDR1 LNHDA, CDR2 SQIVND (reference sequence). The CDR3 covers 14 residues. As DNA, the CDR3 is TGTGCCAGTAGCCACGGGACAGGGGGATACGAGCAGTACTTC. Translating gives CASSHGTGGYEQYF.

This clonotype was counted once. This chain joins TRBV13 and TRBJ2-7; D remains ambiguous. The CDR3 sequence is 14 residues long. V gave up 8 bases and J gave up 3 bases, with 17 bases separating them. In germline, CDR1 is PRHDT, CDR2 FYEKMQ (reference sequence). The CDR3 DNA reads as TGTGCCAGCGGTTTTAAGGGTGTGGGCTACGAGCAGTACTTC. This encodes CASGFKGVGYEQYF. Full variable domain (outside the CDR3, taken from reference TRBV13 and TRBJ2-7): AAGVIQSPRHLIKEKRETATLKCYPIPRHDTVYWYQQGPGQDPQFLISFYEKMQSDKGSIPDRFSAQQFSDYHSELNMSSLELGDSALYFCASGFKGVGYEQYFGPGTRLTVT.

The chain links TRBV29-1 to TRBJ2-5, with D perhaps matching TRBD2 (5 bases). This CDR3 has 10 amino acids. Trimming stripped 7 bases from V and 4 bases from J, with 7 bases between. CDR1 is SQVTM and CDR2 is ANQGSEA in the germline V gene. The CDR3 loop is CSGGVETQYF. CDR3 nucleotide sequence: TGCAGCGGGGGAGTAGAGACCCAGTACTTC.

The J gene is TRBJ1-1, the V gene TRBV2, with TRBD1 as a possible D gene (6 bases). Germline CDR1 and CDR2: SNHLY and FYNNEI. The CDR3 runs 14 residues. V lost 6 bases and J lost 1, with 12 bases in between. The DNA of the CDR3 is TGTGCCAGCAGAAGAAGACAGGAGAACACTGAAGCTTTCTTT. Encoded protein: CASRRRQENTEAFF.

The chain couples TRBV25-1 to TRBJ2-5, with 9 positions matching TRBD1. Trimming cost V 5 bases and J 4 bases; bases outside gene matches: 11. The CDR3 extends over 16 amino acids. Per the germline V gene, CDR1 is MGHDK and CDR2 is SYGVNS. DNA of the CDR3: TGTGCCAGCAGTTCAGACTACAGGGGGCGGGGAGAGACCCAGTACTTC. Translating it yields CASSSDYRGRGETQYF.

The CDR3, as DNA: TGTGCCAGCAGTAGCCGGGACGGAACTAATGAAAAACTGTTTTTT. It translates to CASSSRDGTNEKLFF. The V call is TRBV7-8, the J call TRBJ1-4; TRBD1 might be the D (5 bases). This CDR3 is 15 amino acids long. Germline lookup yields CDR1 SGHVS and CDR2 FQNEAQ. Trimming left V 6 bases short and J 1 base short, with 12 bases between.

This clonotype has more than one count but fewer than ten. The CDR3 sequence is CATRARNSYEQYF. As DNA, the CDR3 is TGTGCCACCCGGGCGCGCAACTCCTACGAGCAGTACTTC. The genes are TRBV24-1 and TRBJ2-7, with unresolved D. This CDR3 contains 13 residues. V lost 9 bases and J lost 0, with 11 bases in between. Germline CDR1 is KGHDR and CDR2 is SFDVKD.